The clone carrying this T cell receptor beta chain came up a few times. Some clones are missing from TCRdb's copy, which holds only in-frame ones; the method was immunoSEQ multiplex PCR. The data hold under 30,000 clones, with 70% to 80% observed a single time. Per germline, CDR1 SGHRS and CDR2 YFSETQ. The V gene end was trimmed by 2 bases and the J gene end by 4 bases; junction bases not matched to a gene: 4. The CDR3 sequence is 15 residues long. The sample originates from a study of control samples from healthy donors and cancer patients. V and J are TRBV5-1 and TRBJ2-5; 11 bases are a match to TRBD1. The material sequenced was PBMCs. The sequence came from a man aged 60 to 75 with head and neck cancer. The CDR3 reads CASSFGGTGGETQYF. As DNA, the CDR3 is TGCGCCAGCAGCTTTGGAGGGACAGGGGGAGAGACCCAGTACTTC.